Below, 9 T cell receptor beta chains from the same sample are listed, as sequenced in a study of OX40 agonist ivuxolimab in advanced cancers. The protocol was immunoSEQ multiplex PCR, while the TCRdb copy is restricted to in-frame clones and leaves out a portion. The table has approximately 73,000 clones, about 85% seen once. The sequencing here drew on CD4+ or CD8+ T cells sorted from blood, taken in a trial of the OX40 agonist ivuxolimab. The receptors were sampled from an adult with an advanced solid tumor such as melanoma, head and neck, liver or kidney cancer.

The chain employs TRBV6-6 and TRBJ1-2; TRBD1 matches 8 bases. The CDR3 has 15 amino acids. Per germline, CDR1 MNHNY and CDR2 SVGAGI (reference sequence). The junction had 12 bases not matched to a gene; V was cut back by 6 bases and J by 6 bases. CDR3 protein: CASSLTGGEQNGYTF. For the CDR3, the DNA is TGTGCCAGCAGCCTAACAGGGGGAGAGCAAAATGGCTACACCTTC.

The chain joins TRBV5-1 to TRBJ2-7; 9 nucleotides agree with TRBD1. The junction had 8 bases not matched to a gene; V was cut back by 4 bases and J by 6 bases. Germline V gene sequence: CDR1 SGHRS, CDR2 YFSETQ. This CDR3 comprises 14 residues. The CDR3 coding sequence is TGCGCCAGCAGCGTAGGGACAGGGCCCCGCGAGCAGTACTTC. Encoded protein: CASSVGTGPREQYF. Variable domain in full (rest from reference TRBV5-1 and TRBJ2-7): KAGVTQTPRYLIKTRGQQVTLSCSPISGHRSVSWYQQTPGQGLQFLFEYFSETQRNKGNFPGRFSGRQFSNSRSEMNVSTLELGDSALYLCASSVGTGPREQYFGPGTRLTVT.

CDR3 nucleotide sequence: TGTGCCAGCAGCGTAGGTCTCCTCACCGGGACGGCCGGAAACACCATATATTTT. This encodes CASSVGLLTGTAGNTIYF. The J gene is TRBJ1-3, the V gene TRBV9, with D tentatively TRBD1 (5 bases). The CDR3 sequence is 18 residues long. The germline V gene has CDR1 SGDLS and CDR2 YYNGEE. Trimming took off 0 bases at V and 4 bases at J, with 20 bases between the two ends.

Only one count was recorded for this clone. CDR3 in amino acids: CASSSWAGGADTQYF. The DNA of the CDR3 is TGTGCCAGCAGCAGCTGGGCAGGGGGCGCAGATACGCAGTATTTT. V and J are TRBV5-4 and TRBJ2-3, with TRBD1 matching over 8 bases. The J segment lost 4 bases and the V segment lost 4 bases, leaving 8 bases of the junction unmatched. Germline V gene data show CDR1 as SGHNT and CDR2 as YYREEE (reference sequence). The CDR3 has 15 residues.

The chain has TRBV10-3 and TRBJ1-3; D unclear. This CDR3 comprises 15 residues. V shed 7 bases and J shed 0 bases, with 13 bases lying between them. Per germline, CDR1 ENHRY and CDR2 SYGVKD. CDR3 amino acids: CAIKNGANSGNTIYF. The CDR3 coding sequence is TGTGCCATCAAGAACGGCGCCAACTCTGGAAACACCATATATTTT.

This chain links TRBV9 with TRBJ2-7; the match to TRBD2 covers 7 bases. CDR1 SGDLS and CDR2 YYNGEE come from the germline V gene. The CDR3 is 13 amino acids. The trim removed 4 bases at V and 7 bases at J, leaving 8 bases unmatched. The CDR3 is CASSFAAGGEQYF. The CDR3 region has the DNA TGTGCCAGCAGCTTTGCGGCCGGGGGGGAGCAGTACTTC.

The chain uses TRBV25-1 and TRBJ1-1; no clear D gene. With 6 bases removed from V and 0 bases from J, the gap between germline ends came to 8 bases. Germline V gene lookup returns CDR1 MGHDK and CDR2 SYGVNS. The CDR3 runs to 13 residues. The CDR3 nucleotides read TGTGCCAGCAGGGCCCTCATGAACACTGAAGCTTTCTTT. Its protein is CASRALMNTEAFF. The full variable domain, rest sourced from reference TRBV25-1 and TRBJ1-1, is EADIYQTPRYLVIGTGKKITLECSQTMGHDKMYWYQQDPGMELHLIHYSYGVNSTEKGDLSSESTVSRIRTEHFPLTLESARPSHTSQYLCASRALMNTEAFFGQGTRLTVV.

The chain is built from TRBV2 and TRBJ1-2; the D gene is possibly TRBD1 (6 bases). CDR3 length equals 13 residues. Between the trimmed V and J ends, which lost 6 bases and 7 bases, there was a span of 15 bases. Germline-derived CDR1 and CDR2 are SNHLY and FYNNEI. CDR3 in amino acids: CASSPDGGSGYTF. The CDR3 DNA reads as TGTGCCAGCAGCCCCGACGGGGGCAGTGGCTACACCTTC.

In this sample, this clone turned up once. The chain recombines TRBV18 with TRBJ2-6, with TRBD1 matching over 11 bases. CDR1 KGHSH and CDR2 LQKENI come from the germline V gene. V shed 2 bases and J 0 bases; nucleotides not matched to a gene: 0. The CDR3 consists of 17 residues. The CDR3 bases are TGTGCCAGCTCACCAGGGACAGGGGGCTCTGGGGCCAACGTCCTGACTTTC. Encoded protein: CASSPGTGGSGANVLTF.